The entry below gives a single T cell receptor (beta chain) sequence along with its context. The sample originates from a study of blood T cell repertoires in COVID-19. At the level of the study: Whether acute or convalescent, the COVID-19 samples came from the United States, Italy and Spain. The cDNA or gDNA used as material had been derived from T cells, B-cell-depleted T cells, or PBMCs.

Germline lookup yields CDR1 SNHLY and CDR2 FYNNEI. Trimming left V 6 bases short and J 3 bases short, with 11 bases between. CDR3 size: 13 residues. The authors' processing: For nucleated cells, counts were estimated from reference gene primer amplification. Here immunoSEQ multiplex PCR was the method, and the copy in TCRdb shows in-frame clones only, minus some. V and J calls and clone size are as listed in that table; D and trimming were resolved from the DNA. The sample includes 220,000 or so clones, over 70% of them seen just once. The TCR sequence derives from a woman in her seventies with acute or convalescent COVID-19. V is TRBV2 and J is TRBJ1-1; D unclear. Specimen: peripheral blood. The CDR3 nucleotides read TGTGCCAGCAGCTACTTTCAGGACACTGAAGCTTTCTTT. Translation: CASSYFQDTEAFF.